The 2 T cell receptor beta chains presented below share a single source sample, sequenced in a study of T-cell memory formation after mild COVID-19 (dated by TCRdb to about 2021). The protocol used for the library was 5' RACE. These reads were obtained on an Illumina NovaSeq 6000. TCRdb trimmed the raw reads at Q25, called clones with MiXCR and kept productive beta chains. When rows share a CDR3 protein, they turn into one entry using the most common DNA and genes. The sample table contains about 390,000 distinct CDR3 sequences; only one count was recorded for roughly 21% of them. About an eighth of the sample goes to the ten largest clones. The sample comprised PBMCs or a T cell subset sorted from them (not recorded which). The source is an adult woman who had mild COVID-19 (a few samples of this study predate the infection). The sample titles of this study are shuffled in the database, so cell type and time point are left out; the donor was told from shared clones.

This chain connects TRBV29-1 to TRBJ2-1, with 8 bases lining up with TRBD2. Germline values: CDR1 SQVTM, CDR2 ANQGSEA. V gave up 6 bases and J gave up 2 bases; unmatched junction bases: 6. The CDR3 totals 14 residues. CDR3 DNA: TGCAGCGTCCGAGCGGGAGTGGCCTACAATGAGCAGTTCTTC. It yields the protein CSVRAGVAYNEQFF.

This clonotype was observed many times. V usage is TRBV29-1 and J usage is TRBJ2-7; the match to TRBD1 covers 8 bases. Germline V CDR1 and CDR2: SQVTM, ANQGSEA. Germline trimming cut 6 bases from V and 0 bases from J; bases unmatched to any gene: 7. The CDR3 spans 14 residues. CDR3 sequence: CSVGDRQSSYEQYF. As DNA, the CDR3 is TGCAGCGTCGGGGACAGGCAGAGCTCCTACGAGCAGTACTTC.